This TCR beta chain was sequenced for a study of B cell selection in AIRE deficiency. Broader study findings: CDR3s were shorter in shared Treg sequences, reflecting few non-templated nucleotide insertions. Healthy Tconv contained 35% to 45% of shared healthy Treg sequences; only TCRbeta sequenced. Tconv and Treg cells from AIRE-deficient patients resembled healthy donors in TCRBV usage, CDR3 length and diversity.

Sorted regulatory T cells were CD4-positive, CD25-high and CD127-low or negative. Notes on this clone: Its antigen is currently unknown.

The ends lost 0 bases at V and 11 bases at J; junction bases unmatched: 7. The CDR3 has 13 amino acids. From germline, CDR1 is SGDLS and CDR2 YYNGEE. Per the original methods: Pooled Tregs gave about 60,000 patient and some 100,000 donor TCRbeta sequences. Some clones are missing from TCRdb's copy, which holds only in-frame ones; the method was immunoSEQ multiplex PCR. V, J and clone size were drawn from that table, and D and trimming were deduced from the DNA. This sample has roughly 22,000 clones, with 94% found just once. The rearrangement links TRBV9 to TRBJ1-1; 7 bases are a match to TRBD1. This sequence was found in a human donor with AIRE deficiency. The sample was Tregs sorted from PBMCs. The chain's CDR3 is CASSVEGQGGAFF. The CDR3 DNA follows: TGTGCCAGCAGCGTAGAAGGCCAGGGGGGCGCTTTCTTT.